This T cell receptor (beta chain) was observed in a study of cytomegalovirus exposure and HLA in healthy donors (dated by TCRdb to 2017 to 2019). At the level of the whole study: In an earlier analysis of roughly 500 of the donors, around 300 Gb of sequence data and just under 120 million unique TCR beta sequences from about 180 million T cells were reported. Rather than using new phenotypic data, the later analysis identified candidate immune exposures from TCR beta sequences and from how often those sequences occurred across donors. HLA typing covered class I and class II loci at four-digit resolution. A separate validation cohort of 100 to 150 different subjects was used in addition to the roughly 700-subject first cohort. In an earlier analysis of roughly 580 of the donors, high-throughput TCR beta sequencing was used to judge whether each TCR beta V gene segment behaved as functional or pseudogenic. In a later genetic analysis, genome-wide SNP genotypes for about 65% of the 666 donors were used, and that subset was treated as a discovery cohort. The genetic ancestry cluster associated with self-reported Caucasian donors included 81% of the 398 genotyped donors. On average, roughly 200,000 unique TCR beta nucleotide sequences were sequenced per donor among fewer than 500 genotyped donors of the cohort, with around 19% of those sequences being non-productive. All discovery cohort repertoires had been generated on a single sequencing platform. Typing coverage varied by locus: roughly 629-630 donors for A, B, C, DRB1 and DQB1; about 520 for DQA1; about 600 for DPA1; 450 to 480 for DPB1. To predict cytomegalovirus infection status, the study brought together high-throughput TCR immunosequencing, statistical association of individual TCRs with disease status, and machine learning. Using immunosequencing, the study profiled T cell repertoires from 666 subjects and related those repertoires to cytomegalovirus serostatus. A later analysis re-examined previously published TCR beta repertoires from about 700 donors and added high-resolution HLA genotyping to investigate patterns of TCR occurrence. An early release covering roughly 640 HLA-typed donors comprised about 300 gigabases of sequencing data and tens of millions of unique TCR sequences. Four to six DR-DQ haplotypes were handled as single units for association and clustering, since linkage in the cohort was strong. The study aimed to test whether signatures of past pathogen exposure could be identified by cataloging public T cell receptors. Alongside the repertoire data, information on donor age, sex, ethnicity and CMV serostatus was compiled. The investigation overall reported the following: An earlier analysis of approximately 590 of the donors showed that most TCR beta V segments appeared in productive rearrangements either about 87% or about 30% of the time, which broadly matched IMGT annotations. The study gave a list of more than 150 TCR beta chains associated with cytomegalovirus. Most TCR sequences were seen in very few donors, while some public TCRs were found in many individuals. According to a later analysis, most CMV-associated TCR beta chains appeared to be HLA-restricted, and the HLA associations seemed to be driven largely by CMV exposure. Strong co-occurrence of HLA alleles, especially DR and DQ, made assigning TCR associations to individual alleles difficult. Correlated functional status among segregating V segments might reflect linkage disequilibrium, but an unknown experimental factor could not be ruled out. A further reported finding was that TCR beta sequences accurately predicted the HLA-A and HLA-B alleles for most subjects in the first cohort. A cluster of highly shared sequence variants was judged likely to represent a technical artifact of the sequencing pipeline. This cohort had only TCR beta chains sequenced, and the lack of alpha or paired-chain data limited which features could be detected. Seventeen rarely observed V segments, including chromosome 9 orphons, were excluded from the earlier analysis of some 590 of the donors because counts were too low. It was suggested by the authors that the approach could potentially be generalized to other disease states and immunological phenotypes. In both the original and validation cohorts, the classifier was reported to diagnose cytomegalovirus status with high specificity and sensitivity. A later genetic analysis reported fewer N-insertions in productive TCRs among donors in an Asian-associated ancestry cluster than the roughly 620-donor mean. The only immune exposure information available for the cohort was CMV serostatus. A later analysis associated some 17,000 TCR beta sequences with specific HLA alleles at a false discovery rate of 0.05. Because the 87-base-pair reads could not distinguish some IMGT-functional V segments, including TRBV6-2 and TRBV6-3, those segments were excluded. An association between a missense DCLRE1C variant and V-gene and J-gene trimming of TCR beta chains was found in a later genetic analysis and replicated in an independent cohort. Several of the top co-occurrence clusters appeared to be linked to parvovirus B19, influenza, CMV and Epstein-Barr virus, according to a later analysis. Because some donors lacked HLA typing at each locus, the association tests relied only on the typed subset. In vitro tests confirmed that a few of the cytomegalovirus-associated TCR beta chains recognize cytomegalovirus antigens. In a later analysis, HLA-associated TCR beta chains were found to be more clonally expanded and to have lower generation probabilities than equally common non-associated chains. A later analysis found that TCR association rates varied across HLA loci, with DRB1 alleles showing the most associated TCRs and HLA-C alleles the fewest. Presence/absence analyses assumed roughly uniform sequencing depth across donors, an assumption that may not hold.

Libraries came from the immunoSEQ multiplex PCR assay. For the multiplex PCR, a mixture combining 60 forward primers for TCR Vbeta segments and 13 reverse primers for TCR Jbeta segments was used. A multiplex PCR assay on genomic DNA amplified the CDR3 region of rearranged TCR beta genes. Amplified TCR beta libraries were sequenced as 87-base-pair reads on the Illumina HiSeq System. The authors' analysis ran thus. A later analysis counted 65 million to 90 million unique TCR beta chains across the 666 repertoires, and 10 million to 12 million of these chains were shared by at least two donors. Raw reads were error-corrected and collapsed into unique sequences with a nearest-neighbor algorithm that merged closely related sequences to remove PCR and sequencing errors. CDR3 sequences were aligned to IMGT reference sequences to assign V, D and J gene segments. For a sequence to be retained, at least a six-nucleotide match to both a V gene segment and a J gene segment was required. A rearrangement counted as productive if the CDR3 had no stop codons and remained in frame with V and J, and every other rearrangement counted as non-productive. CDR3 was defined by IMGT convention, running from the second conserved V-encoded cysteine to the conserved J-encoded phenylalanine. The earlier analysis of some 540 of the donors excluded any sequence lacking an unambiguous match to a single V gene segment. An earlier analysis of a few hundred of the donors classified V segments as functional when productive rearrangements were above 56.7% and as segregating when the standard deviation between donors was above 5%. To diagnose cytomegalovirus status from the catalog of TCR beta chain sequences, a statistical classification framework was built. In a later analysis, V and J genes were assigned by comparing TCR nucleotide sequences against IMGT/GENE-DB human TR gene sequences. The TCRdist pipeline was used in a later analysis to assign CDR3 sequences and most-parsimonious VDJ recombination scenarios. In a later analysis, each TCR beta chain was defined by its CDR3 amino acid sequence together with its V-gene family, and reads lacking a unique V-gene family were excluded. A later analysis removed 600 or so highly shared, low-generation-probability nucleotide sequences to deal with suspected cross-contamination and a sequencing artifact. In a later analysis, a clonal expansion index was calculated for each public chain from normalized within-repertoire ranks of inferred template counts. In a later analysis, generation probabilities were computed with a VDJ recombination model fitted to out-of-frame rearrangements, and the resulting probabilities were checked against IGoR. Hypergeometric tests were used in a later analysis to score TCR-TCR, TCR-HLA and TCR-CMV co-occurrence, with a repertoire-size bias correction applied to the TCR pairs. To estimate false discovery rates, a later analysis permuted the HLA or CMV assignments 20 times. A later analysis grouped co-occurring TCRs with DBSCAN, adding TCRdist sequence similarity when clustering within HLA-allele-positive subsets. Repertoires with fewer than 30,000 or more than 120,000 public chains, plus five repertoires with anomalous nucleotide sharing, were excluded from co-occurrence clustering. TCRdb took over this immuneACCESS table, retaining in-frame rearrangements with V and J assigned. Such tables are incomplete; in checked studies, under half of the missing clones stem from an unresolved V gene, and the remainder is unexplained. V and J calls plus clone size are reproduced from that table; the DNA served to infer D and trimming. Across this sample there are 120,000 to 150,000 clones, with roughly three fifths seen only once. Of the sample, about 1.8% falls within the top ten clones.

CDR1 and CDR2 were assigned from the germline V gene as SGHTA and FQGNSA. V lost 3 bases and J lost 0 bases; the stretch between them is 6 bases long. Reading from cysteine to phenylalanine, the CDR3 counts 13 amino acids. The only DNA kept is the CDR3, 39 bases in frame from the first base. The cohort consisted of 650 to 850 healthy bone marrow donors. At the time of sampling, every cohort member was nominally healthy, though immune exposures that went unrecorded were likely present. The donor was CMV seronegative and belonged to the group of several hundred seronegative cohort members. A peripheral blood sample was provided by each donor, and peripheral blood mononuclear cells were used for TCR beta sequencing. Genomic DNA was extracted from the blood cell samples with the Qiagen DNeasy Blood Extraction Kit. Remarks on this clone: Its recognized antigen is unknown. Per-base quality was not reported, and no clone a single base away is much larger than it.

Sequencing input: PBMCs. This receptor was taken from a male donor in good health and CMV-seronegative. The sequence is built from TRBV7-2 and TRBJ2-7, with the D segment identity uncertain. In nucleotides, the sequence is TGTGCCAGCAGCTTCACCGGCTCCTACGAGCAGTACTTC. It translates to CASSFTGSYEQYF.